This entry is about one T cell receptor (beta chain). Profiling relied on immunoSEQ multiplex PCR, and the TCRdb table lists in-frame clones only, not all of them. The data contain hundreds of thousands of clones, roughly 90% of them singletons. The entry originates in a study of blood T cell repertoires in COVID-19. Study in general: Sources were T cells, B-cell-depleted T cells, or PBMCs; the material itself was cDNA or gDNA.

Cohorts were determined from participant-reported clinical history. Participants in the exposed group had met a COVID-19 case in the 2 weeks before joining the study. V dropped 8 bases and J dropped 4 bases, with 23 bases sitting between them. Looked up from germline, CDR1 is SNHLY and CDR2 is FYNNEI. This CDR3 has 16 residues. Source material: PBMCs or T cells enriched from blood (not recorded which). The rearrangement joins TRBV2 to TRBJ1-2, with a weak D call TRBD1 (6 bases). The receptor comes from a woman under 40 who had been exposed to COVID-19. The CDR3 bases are TGTGCCAGCGCTGGGGAAGGTTTACAGGGAGTCTATGGCTACACCTTC. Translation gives CASAGEGLQGVYGYTF.